This T cell receptor (beta chain) came from a study of T-cell reconstitution after alpha-beta-depleted transplantation in children (dated by TCRdb to about 2016). Background for the entire study: The study quantitatively tracked T-cell immune reconstitution after TCRalphabeta/CD19-depleted allogeneic hematopoietic cell transplantation in children using TCR repertoire profiling.

The label giving this sample's treatment or condition can be read as: allogeneic hematopoietic cell transplantation with graft depleted of TCRalphabeta T cells and CD19 B cells. The transplant recipients were children given TCRalphabeta/CD19-depleted allogeneic hematopoietic cell grafts. From its cysteine to its phenylalanine, the CDR3 spans 13 amino acids. The kept DNA is CDR3 alone, 39 bases in frame from the first base. After removal of 8 bases from V and 7 bases from J, the junction retains 9 bases not matched to a gene. Taken from the germline V gene, the CDR1 and CDR2 loops are MDHEN and SYDVKM. Study-wide conclusions, independent of this receptor: In some patients, high TCRbeta diversity at day 60 was attributed to recipient T cells and intrathymic progenitors that had survived conditioning. The frequencies of hyperexpanded clones fell over the following months, and after one year, T-cell counts and TCRbeta diversity were mostly attributed to newly produced T cells. Apparently early alphabetaT-cell count recovery about two months after transplant reportedly relied on only several hundred rapidly expanded clones derived from non-depleted graft cells.

This clonotype was seen at least ten times. Its specific antigen is unknown. No clone much larger than this one lies a single base away; base qualities are absent. Preparation of the library involved PCR. Sequencer: Illumina HiSeq 2500. Molecular barcoding was employed in the preparation of TCR libraries, with unique molecular identifiers being used to normalize TCRbeta repertoire quantification. Starting from the raw public reads, TCRdb applied fastp trimming at Q25, assembled clones with MiXCR and retained in-frame beta chains. Identical CDR3 proteins give one entry, which carries the most common genes and DNA. The sample contains around 300,000 distinct CDR3 sequences, 10% of them found a single time. The ten largest clones take up 7.5% of the sample.

Specimen: PBMCs, collected before TCRalphabeta/CD19-depleted stem cell transplant. This receptor was identified in a boy in the first two years of life with acute myeloid leukemia, due to receive a stem cell transplant. The sequence links TRBV28 to TRBJ1-2; 8 bases in the middle match TRBD1. DNA sequence: TGTGCCAGCTCCGGCGACAGGGGTAGTGGCTACACCTTC. Its translation is CASSGDRGSGYTF.